This TCR beta chain was documented in a study of CD8+ T cells in alopecia areata. RNA extraction and reverse transcription yielded cDNA as sequencing template. The assay was immunoSEQ multiplex PCR, and TCRdb's table has in-frame clones only and misses some. The table has 250,000 or so clones, less than 80% seen once. The sequences come from CD4+ T cells sorted from blood, collected at week 0. This clonotype was sampled from a human donor with alopecia areata.

The CDR3 nucleotides read TGTGCCTGGAGTTGGCGGGACAGGGTGCAAGAGACCCAGTACTTC. Translating it yields CAWSWRDRVQETQYF. The chain uses TRBV30 and TRBJ2-5; 9 bases map to TRBD1. The junction had 6 bases not matched to a gene; V was cut back by 2 bases and J by 2 bases. Germline CDR1 reads GTSNPN; CDR2 reads SVGIG (reference sequence). CDR3 length: 15 amino acids.